These 16 T cell receptor beta chains came from one sample sequenced in a study of T cell responses to AZD1222 COVID-19 vaccine. Measured with immunoSEQ multiplex PCR; TCRdb has only the in-frame clones, and not every one. The sample consists of 89,000 or so clones, around 84% of them appearing once. Here the sequenced sample was peripheral blood, taken 28 days after the second AZD1222 dose. Source of these receptors: an adult who received the AZD1222 COVID-19 vaccine.

The chain employs TRBV5-6 and TRBJ2-1, with 10 positions matching TRBD2. After removal of 6 bases from V and 1 base from J, the junction contained 10 bases not matched to a gene. Germline V CDR1 and CDR2: SGHDT, YYEEEE. The CDR3 is 17 amino acids. The CDR3 here is CASKEIAGGQSYNEQFF. The CDR3, as DNA: TGTGCCAGCAAGGAAATAGCGGGAGGACAATCCTACAATGAGCAGTTCTTC.

This clone has just one count. The chain has TRBV11-2 and TRBJ1-5; D may be TRBD1 (6 bases). Germline V gene sequence: CDR1 SGHAT, CDR2 FQNNGV. The CDR3 contains 15 residues. Trimming shortened V by 0 bases and J by 3 bases, and 9 bases separated the two germline ends. The CDR3: CASSLDAGANQPQHF. Written as DNA, the CDR3 is TGTGCCAGCAGCTTAGATGCAGGGGCCAATCAGCCCCAGCATTTT.

The chain couples TRBV28 to TRBJ1-3; D unresolved. Germline V lookup: CDR1 MDHEN, CDR2 SYDVKM. CDR3 length: 17 residues. Deletions cut 4 bases from V and 0 bases from J, with 16 bases between. As DNA, the CDR3 is TGTGCCAGCAGTTCGCCCCTCGGGAAGGGCTCTGGAAACACCATATATTTT. Amino acids: CASSSPLGKGSGNTIYF. The full variable domain, its missing parts supplied by reference TRBV28 and TRBJ1-3, is DVKVTQSSRYLVKRTGEKVFLECVQDMDHENMFWYRQDPGLGLRLIYFSYDVKMKEKGDIPEGYSVSREKKERFSLILESASTNQTSMYLCASSSPLGKGSGNTIYFGEGSWLTVV.

The V call is TRBV25-1, the J call TRBJ2-3; D is possibly TRBD1 (7 bases). The CDR3 is 14 amino acids. Germline V CDR1 and CDR2: MGHDK, SYGVNS. V lost 4 bases, J lost 3 bases, and 11 bases lay in between. For the CDR3, the DNA is TGTGCCAGCAGTGTACAGGGGAGGACAGATACGCAGTATTTT. It codes for CASSVQGRTDTQYF.

This chain connects TRBV7-2 to TRBJ2-6; 9 positions agree with TRBD1. After removal of 5 bases from V and 4 bases from J, the junction contained 9 bases not matched to a gene. The V gene's germline CDR1 is SGHTA and CDR2 FQGNSA. The CDR3 extends over 17 amino acids. CDR3 in amino acids: CASSPGQGIFGANVLTF. CDR3 nucleotide sequence: TGTGCCAGCAGCCCGGGACAGGGCATTTTCGGGGCCAACGTCCTGACTTTC.

The gene calls are TRBV6-5 and TRBJ2-5; TRBD2 aligns across 12 bases. The CDR3 runs 16 residues. Germline V gene lookup returns CDR1 MNHEY and CDR2 SVGAGI. The trim removed 6 bases at V and 2 bases at J, leaving 7 bases unmatched. CDR3 DNA: TGTGCCAGCAGCTACGGGGGGACTAGCGGGCAAGAGACCCAGTACTTC. Its protein is CASSYGGTSGQETQYF.

This chain uses TRBV6-2 or TRBV6-3 with TRBJ2-7, with D possibly called TRBD1 or TRBD2 (5 bases each). Germline V gene data show CDR1 as MNHEY and CDR2 as SVGEGT. The CDR3 has 13 residues. V was clipped by 5 bases and J by 3 bases, with 11 bases between them. The CDR3 loop reads CASSRDGNYEQYF. CDR3 in DNA: TGTGCCAGCAGTAGGGACGGAAACTACGAGCAGTACTTC.

The chain uses TRBV23-1 and TRBJ1-1; 7 bases are a match to TRBD1. TRBV23-1 has ORF status, its function being uncertain. After removal of 2 bases from V and 7 bases from J, the junction contained 10 bases not matched to a gene. CDR3 size: 15 residues. CDR3: CASSQPGQKFYEAFF. CDR3 DNA sequence: TGCGCCAGCAGTCAACCGGGACAGAAGTTCTATGAAGCTTTCTTT.

The V and J genes are TRBV30 and TRBJ1-6; D is uncertain. Germline V CDR1 and CDR2: GTSNPN, SVGIG (reference sequence). Trimming took off 3 bases at V and 5 bases at J, with 11 bases between the two ends. CDR3 length: 14 residues. This chain's CDR3 is CAWSADGNNSPLHF. The CDR3 nucleotides read TGTGCCTGGAGCGCGGACGGGAATAATTCACCCCTCCACTTT.

The chain is built from TRBV5-1 and TRBJ1-1; D not certain. The V end was cut by 4 bases, the J end by 1 base, with 11 bases between. The length of the CDR3 is 14 residues. CDR1 and CDR2 (germline): SGHRS, YFSETQ. This chain's CDR3 is CASSGGPSNTEAFF. CDR3 DNA sequence: TGCGCCAGCAGCGGCGGGCCTTCGAACACTGAAGCTTTCTTT.

The J gene is TRBJ1-1, the V gene TRBV3-1 (or the pseudogene TRBV3-2); no definite D call. The germline V and J ends were trimmed by 6 bases and 5 bases, with 16 bases remaining between them. The CDR3 sequence is 14 residues long. Germline V gene lookup returns CDR1 LGHDT and CDR2 YNNKEL (reference sequence). The chain's CDR3 is CASRSDGFNTEAFF. CDR3 bases: TGTGCCAGCAGGTCGGACGGGTTTAATACTGAAGCTTTCTTT.

The chain is built from TRBV28 and TRBJ1-4; D is possibly TRBD1 (6 bases). Per germline, CDR1 MDHEN and CDR2 SYDVKM. This CDR3 is built from 15 residues. V was shortened by 7 bases and J by 6 bases, with 18 bases between the two germline ends. CDR3 loop: CASNRAGQMDEKLFF. The CDR3 DNA sequence: TGTGCCAGCAATAGGGCAGGACAGATGGATGAAAAACTGTTTTTT.

The rearrangement links TRBV28 to TRBJ1-1; tentatively, D is TRBD1 (5 bases). The CDR3 covers 13 residues. Germline V gene data show CDR1 as MDHEN and CDR2 as SYDVKM. Trimming stripped 5 bases from V and 3 bases from J, with 10 bases between. In nucleotides, the CDR3 is TGTGCCAGCAGTCAAATGGGGGACACTGAAGCTTTCTTT. The encoded protein is CASSQMGDTEAFF.

The chain has TRBV11-2 and TRBJ2-1; TRBD1 agrees at 9 bases. After removal of 2 bases from V and 7 bases from J, the junction contained 6 bases not matched to a gene. Germline-derived CDR1 and CDR2 are SGHAT and FQNNGV. This CDR3 is built from 15 residues. CDR3 sequence (DNA): TGTGCCAGCAGCTTACTGGGGACAGGGCCAAATGAGCAGTTCTTC. Protein sequence: CASSLLGTGPNEQFF.

This clone appeared a single time. The V gene is TRBV10-1, the J gene TRBJ2-5; D gene unclear. Germline values: CDR1 WNHNN, CDR2 SYGVQD (reference sequence). CDR3 length: 14 amino acids. V lost 0 bases and J 0 bases, leaving 5 bases between the germline ends. For the CDR3, the DNA is TGCGCCAGCAGTGAGTCGGGCAACCAAGAGACCCAGTACTTC. Protein product: CASSESGNQETQYF.

The J gene is TRBJ1-1, the V gene TRBV28; unclear D gene. CDR1 MDHEN and CDR2 SYDVKM come from the germline V gene. Deletions cut 6 bases from V and 1 base from J, with 15 bases between. This CDR3 comprises 15 residues. This CDR3 reads CASSVSPLGNTEAFF. CDR3 nucleotides: TGTGCCAGCAGCGTTTCCCCTCTCGGGAACACTGAAGCTTTCTTT.